Each of the 4 T cell receptor beta chains below was sequenced from the same sample in a study of blood T cell repertoires in COVID-19. Profiling relied on immunoSEQ multiplex PCR, and the TCRdb table lists in-frame clones only, not all of them. This sample has approximately 170,000 clones, with roughly nine tenths found just once. The specimen sequenced was peripheral blood. The receptors stem from a woman aged 70-85 years with acute or convalescent COVID-19.

The chain is built from TRBV5-6 and TRBJ2-2; a possible D gene is TRBD1 (6 bases). This CDR3 is built from 17 residues. CDR1 and CDR2 from the germline V gene are SGHDT and YYEEEE. V lost 4 bases and J 2 bases, leaving 18 bases between the germline ends. The CDR3 sequence is CASSPRARGQNTGELFF. CDR3 DNA sequence: TGTGCCAGCAGCCCAAGAGCCAGGGGACAAAACACCGGGGAGCTGTTTTTT.

CDR3: CASSQRGLAGASGELFF. The CDR3 region has the DNA TGTGCCAGCAGCCAGAGGGGACTAGCGGGAGCATCCGGGGAGCTGTTTTTT. The gene calls are TRBV4-2 and TRBJ2-2, with 14 bases fitting TRBD2. With V trimmed by 3 bases and J by 6 bases, 6 bases remained unmatched. This CDR3 contains 17 residues. Germline V lookup: CDR1 LGHNA, CDR2 YNFKEQ.

V and J are TRBV30 and TRBJ1-5; 9 nucleotides match TRBD1. From germline, CDR1 is GTSNPN and CDR2 SVGIG (reference sequence). Germline trimming cut 3 bases from V and 4 bases from J; bases unmatched to any gene: 1. The CDR3 has 13 residues. CDR3 DNA: TGTGCCTGGAGGGGGACAGGGAATCAGCCCCAGCATTTT. Its translation is CAWRGTGNQPQHF. The full variable domain, rest sourced from reference TRBV30 and TRBJ1-5, is SQTIHQWPATLVQPVGSPLSLECTVEGTSNPNLYWYRQAAGRGLQLLFYSVGIGQISSEVPQNLSASRPQDRQFILSSKKLLLSDSGFYLCAWRGTGNQPQHFGDGTRLSIL.

The chain is built from TRBV9 and TRBJ2-1; TRBD2 agrees at 7 bases. This CDR3 has 15 residues. V gave up 6 bases and J gave up 0 bases; unmatched junction bases: 6. Germline CDR1 reads SGDLS; CDR2 reads YYNGEE. The CDR3 coding sequence is TGTGCCAGCAACGGGGGAGGGAACTCCTACAATGAGCAGTTCTTC. It specifies CASNGGGNSYNEQFF.